This T cell receptor (beta chain) stems from a study of tumor-infiltrating lymphocytes in primary liver carcinoma listed by TCRdb under 2017. In the study overall: Hepatocellular carcinoma (four) or combined HCC and intrahepatic cholangiocarcinoma (one) was present in the five patients, who were three men and two women aged 30 to 69 years. A total of about 35 specimens from 5 patients, comprising some 25 tumor regions, 5 adjacent noncancerous liver tissues and 5 peripheral blood samples, were covered by TCRbeta repertoire sequencing. Samples yielded roughly 3.5 to 8 million productive TCRbeta reads; read depth did not differ significantly between tissue types. Repertoires from technical replicates were highly reproducible, with mean shared-clone rates roughly 0.86 and correlation coefficients above 0.95. The five patients had tumors staged T1-T3 N0M0, with maximum diameters ranging from about 4 to 10 cm. To link TCRbeta repertoire diversity with the local molecular phenotype, the approximately 23 tumor region samples were profiled using Agilent mRNA microarrays. TCRbeta repertoire sequencing, expression microarrays and whole-exome sequencing were combined in the study across five regions of each liver tumor, with adjacent normal tissue and blood also included.

Without any cell sorting, total RNA and DNA were extracted together from 20-30 mg of bulk tissue using the AllPrep DNA/RNA mini kit. Between November 2015 and March 2016, five patients in China with histopathologically diagnosed primary liver carcinoma had surgical resection. Patients had chronic HBV infection and were treatment-naive at sampling. Each tumor was sampled at five spatially separated regions: the tumor centre plus the superior, inferior, left-lateral and right-lateral poles. According to histology, viable tumor cells made up more than 80% of every tumor sample. Fresh tumor and adjacent tissue pieces were bisected, with one half stored in RNAlater at -80 degrees C and the other half sent for histology. There are 20 amino acids in the CDR3, from cysteine to phenylalanine inclusive. Of all the DNA, just the CDR3 is kept, 60 bases in frame from base 1. Here V drops 0 bases and J drops 0 bases, and the junction holds 9 bases not matched to any gene. Taken from the germline V gene (reference sequence), the CDR1 and CDR2 loops are SGHKS and YYEKEE.

Ten or more counts support this clonotype. The antigen this receptor binds is unknown. No per-base quality is available; no much larger clone lies one base away. Summary of the overall study and its limitations: Bulk unsorted samples precluded comparing CD4+ and CD8+ T cell repertoires. Just about 7.5-25% of top clones turned up in all five regions of a tumor, which suggests spatial heterogeneity among tumor-infiltrating T cells. With just four or five patients in the study, the authors point out that the findings should be validated in a larger study. Repertoire overlap was found to be higher between tumor regions (mean approximately 35%) than between tumor-adjacent (roughly 17%) or tumor-blood (around 15%) pairs, consistent with antigen-driven expansion. Only the TCR beta chain was sequenced, so true repertoire diversity is likely underestimated because unpaired alpha chains were not captured. A significantly larger repertoire fraction was made up by the top 250 clones in tumors than in blood (p = 0.039).

A constant-region primer and ProtoScript II reverse transcriptase were used to reverse-transcribe TCRbeta-specific cDNA from 500 ng total RNA. Three nested multiplex PCR rounds, following a slightly modified ARM-PCR procedure, were used to build the TCRbeta libraries. Each of the first two PCR rounds ran for approximately 10 cycles using multiplex TRBV1-TRBV30 forward primers together with a Cbeta reverse primer. Sample barcodes and Illumina adapters were attached in a final 25-cycle PCR using Deep VentR polymerase. Before sequencing, amplicons between 200 and 500 bp were purified from gel using a QIAquick gel extraction kit. An Illumina HiSeq 2500 was used to sequence the TCRbeta amplicons with 250-bp paired-end reads. The original pipeline was this. Quality trimming of reads was performed with Trimmomatic v0.33, and paired reads were merged with FLASH v1.2.11 so that full CDR3 sequences could be recovered. V, D and J germline segments were assigned to the rearranged TCRbeta sequences by MiGEC v1.2.1b. Clonotype statistics and Shannon-Wiener diversity indices were computed with VDJtools v1.0.0. Except for diversity analysis, only the 250 most abundant clonotypes of each sample were used in subsequent analyses to reduce sampling bias. The raw public data were reprocessed by TCRdb itself: fastp quality trimming at Q25, MiXCR clonotype calling, in-frame beta chains only. CDR3 protein duplicates are merged, each entry listing the most common genes and DNA. In this record, the V and J calls reflect TCRdb's handling and not the investigators' own analysis. This sample has about 99,000 distinct CDR3 sequences in its table, and more than 65% of those were observed once. Of the sample, 9.5% to 10% falls within the top ten clones.

Sequenced: liver tumor tissue from sampling region 5. The sample's cell subset or site label, in plain terms: tumor region T5, tumor centre. Rearrangement joined TRBV5-5 to TRBJ2-1; 13 nucleotides in the junction match TRBD2. The clonotype was recovered from a woman aged 60-70 years with primary liver carcinoma and hepatitis B virus infection. The sequenced DNA: TGTGCCAGCAGCTTGGCCGGGACTAGCGGGACGGGGAGCTCCTACAATGAGCAGTTCTTC. This gives the protein CASSLAGTSGTGSSYNEQFF.